These 24 T cell receptor beta chains came from one sample sequenced in a study of cytomegalovirus exposure and HLA in healthy donors. The PCR used 60 Vbeta and 13 Jbeta primers. TCRdb keeps only in-frame clones here, not all; method: immunoSEQ multiplex PCR. The table lists 100,000 to 120,000 clones, approximately 83% of them singletons. What was sequenced was PBMCs. These receptors came from a man in his late teens or twenties in good health and CMV-seronegative.

This clone was counted between two and nine times. This chain links TRBV7-2 with TRBJ2-1; 9 nucleotides align to TRBD1. Germline V gene data show CDR1 as SGHTA and CDR2 as FQGNSA. The V and J ends lost 5 bases and 2 bases, in that order; junction bases with no gene match: 4. CDR3 length: 15 amino acids. CDR3 protein: CASSQDRGAYNEQFF. For the CDR3, the DNA is TGTGCCAGCAGCCAAGACAGGGGGGCCTACAATGAGCAGTTCTTC.

The rearrangement uses TRBV11-3 and TRBJ2-4, with TRBD2 identical over 9 bases. This CDR3 contains 17 residues. The V and J ends lost 5 bases and 3 bases, in that order; junction bases with no gene match: 11. Germline CDR1 and CDR2: SGHNT and YENEEA. DNA for the CDR3: TGTGCCAGCAGCCCTGGGGGCGGGAGGGCCTTCAAAAACATTCAGTACTTC. Protein sequence: CASSPGGGRAFKNIQYF.

This clone was seen a single time. The chain is built from TRBV6-6 and TRBJ1-5; D unresolved. The CDR3 sequence is 14 residues long. Germline loops: CDR1 MNHNY, CDR2 SVGAGI (reference sequence). Trimming pared 2 bases from V and 6 bases from J, leaving 11 bases between. CDR3 DNA sequence: TGTGCCAGCAGTTACGGACGGGGAAGTCAGCCCCAGCATTTT. This translates into CASSYGRGSQPQHF.

The chain is built from TRBV7-9 and TRBJ1-1; 9 nucleotides align to TRBD1. V trimming: 3 bases; J trimming: 1 base; junction bases outside the gene matches: 0. CDR1 is SEHNR, CDR2 FQNEAQ, per germline (reference sequence). This CDR3 is 14 amino acids long. CDR3 in DNA: TGTGCCAGCAGCTTGACAGGGGGGAACACTGAAGCTTTCTTT. Translation: CASSLTGGNTEAFF.

V usage is TRBV5-1 and J usage is TRBJ2-1; the D gene is possibly TRBD2 (6 bases). Trimming left V 3 bases short and J 7 bases short, with 17 bases between. This CDR3 is built from 15 residues. The V gene's germline CDR1 is SGHRS and CDR2 YFSETQ. The CDR3 sequence is CASSWTTGSGNEQFF. CDR3 in DNA: TGCGCCAGCAGCTGGACTACAGGCTCCGGAAATGAGCAGTTCTTC.

This rearrangement joins TRBV5-6 to TRBJ2-3; D is undetermined. The CDR3 has 13 residues. Trimming removed 4 bases at V and 6 bases at J, with 12 bases between. Germline CDR1 reads SGHDT; CDR2 reads YYEEEE. Here the CDR3 DNA reads TGTGCCAGCAGCCCTAGTTGGGTGGATACGCAGTATTTT. Translating it yields CASSPSWVDTQYF.

This chain uses TRBV28 with TRBJ1-1, with D perhaps matching TRBD1 (6 bases). V lost 2 bases, J lost 6 bases, and 13 bases lay in between. This CDR3 is built from 14 residues. Germline V gene data show CDR1 as MDHEN and CDR2 as SYDVKM. For the CDR3, the DNA is TGTGCCAGCAGTTTACCAGGGGCGAGCGCTGAAGCTTTCTTT. It yields the protein CASSLPGASAEAFF.

The rearrangement links TRBV5-4 to TRBJ2-7, with TRBD1 matching over 8 bases. After removal of 5 bases from V and 2 bases from J, the junction contained 12 bases not matched to a gene. This CDR3 is built from 16 residues. Germline V gene lookup returns CDR1 SGHNT and CDR2 YYREEE (reference sequence). The CDR3 region has the DNA TGTGCCAGCAGTTCATCGGACAGGGAAGTCCCCTACGAGCAGTACTTC. Translation: CASSSSDREVPYEQYF.

Points on this clone: Other DNA sequences in this sample translate to the same CDR3. This chain links TRBV5-6 with TRBJ2-1, with 7 bases lining up with TRBD2. CDR1 SGHDT and CDR2 YYEEEE come from the germline V gene. Unmatched junction bases numbered 5, after V lost 2 bases and J lost 0 bases. This CDR3 has 16 residues. Here the CDR3 DNA reads TGTGCCAGCAGCTTCCCCCAGCGGGGCTCCTACAATGAGCAGTTCTTC. It yields the protein CASSFPQRGSYNEQFF.

The chain has TRBV6-1 and TRBJ2-7, with a possible D match to TRBD1 (6 bases). Germline CDR1 and CDR2: MNHNS and SASEGT. V gave up 4 bases and J gave up 4 bases, with 11 bases separating them. This CDR3 spans 13 amino acids. DNA of the CDR3: TGTGCCAGCAGTGCGTACAGGGTTTACGAGCAGTACTTC. Translating it yields CASSAYRVYEQYF.

Written as DNA, the CDR3 is TGTGCCAGCAGTGAGACTAGCAGCGGGGCAGAAACCCAGTACTTC. This gives the protein CASSETSSGAETQYF. The chain is built from TRBV6-4 and TRBJ2-5, with 7 positions matching TRBD2. Germline V CDR1 and CDR2: MRHNA, SNTAGT. V was clipped by 3 bases and J by 8 bases; unmatched bases: 12. The CDR3 has 15 amino acids.

V gene TRBV4-3 combines with J gene TRBJ2-1, with 7 bases that match TRBD2. The CDR3 is made up of 17 amino acids. The J segment lost 1 base and the V segment lost 0 bases, leaving 6 bases of the junction unmatched. The germline V gene has CDR1 LGHNA and CDR2 YSLEER. The CDR3 loop is CASSQDPWGGSYNEQFF. CDR3 in DNA: TGCGCCAGCAGCCAAGACCCCTGGGGGGGGTCCTACAATGAGCAGTTCTTC.

The chain links TRBV28 to TRBJ1-3; a possible D gene is TRBD1 (6 bases). Germline-derived CDR1 and CDR2 are MDHEN and SYDVKM. V was shortened by 3 bases and J by 4 bases, with 16 bases between the two germline ends. CDR3 length: 16 residues. Here the CDR3 DNA reads TGTGCCAGCAGTTTCGGGACACCTTCGGGAGGAAACACCATATATTTT. Protein sequence: CASSFGTPSGGNTIYF.

This chain connects TRBV10-1 to TRBJ2-7; 7 bases match TRBD1. The germline V gene encodes CDR1 WNHNN and CDR2 SYGVQD (reference sequence). This CDR3 has 13 amino acids. The junction had 9 bases not matched to a gene; V was cut back by 8 bases and J by 5 bases. CDR3 protein: CASLDRQGHEQYF. In nucleotides, the CDR3 is TGCGCCAGCCTGGACCGACAGGGACACGAGCAGTACTTC.

V gene TRBV29-1 combines with J gene TRBJ1-1, with D possibly being TRBD1 (6 bases). V was trimmed by 1 base and J by 4 bases, leaving 13 bases between them. Germline-derived CDR1 and CDR2 are SQVTM and ANQGSEA. The length of the CDR3 is 14 residues. In DNA, the CDR3 is TGCAGCGTTGAAGGGGCAGGGGTGGGCACTGAAGCTTTCTTT. Protein product: CSVEGAGVGTEAFF. Combining the CDR3 with reference TRBV29-1 and TRBJ1-1 gives the whole variable domain SAVISQKPSRDICQRGTSLTIQCQVDSQVTMMFWYRQQPGQSLTLIATANQGSEATYESGFVIDKFPISRPNLTFSTLTVSNMSPEDSSIYLCSVEGAGVGTEAFFGQGTRLTVV.

The chain combines TRBV5-6 with TRBJ1-5; TRBD1 is a possible D gene (5 bases). Germline V gives CDR1 SGHDT, CDR2 YYEEEE. The CDR3 runs 13 residues. Trimming pared 4 bases from V and 3 bases from J, leaving 8 bases between. The DNA for the CDR3 is TGTGCCAGCAGCCAGGGCCCCAATCAGCCCCAGCATTTT. It encodes CASSQGPNQPQHF. Full variable domain (remainder filled in from reference TRBV5-6 and TRBJ1-5): DAGVTQSPTHLIKTRGQQVTLRCSPKSGHDTVSWYQQALGQGPQFIFQYYEEEERQRGNFPDRFSGHQFPNYSSELNVNALLLGDSALYLCASSQGPNQPQHFGDGTRLSIL.

This sequence joins TRBV7-3 and TRBJ1-4; tentatively, D is TRBD1 (5 bases). V gave up 5 bases and J gave up 6 bases, with 10 bases separating them. This CDR3 contains 13 residues. Germline V gives CDR1 SGHTA, CDR2 FQGTGA. The CDR3, as DNA: TGTGCCAGCAGCCCCAGACAGTATGAAAAACTGTTTTTT. Translated, it gives CASSPRQYEKLFF.

This clone turned up a few times. V is TRBV28 and J is TRBJ1-2; D call uncertain. Germline V gives CDR1 MDHEN, CDR2 SYDVKM. The CDR3 has 14 amino acids. V lost 4 bases and J lost 4, with 13 bases in between. The CDR3 sequence is CASSSLGPSYGYTF. CDR3 in DNA: TGTGCCAGCAGTTCTCTTGGGCCATCCTATGGCTACACCTTC.

V gene TRBV21-1 combines with J gene TRBJ2-1; the table's D call TRBD2 went unverified against the DNA. TRBV21-1 is a recognized pseudogene. The CDR3 has 15 amino acids. The CDR3 loop is CASSKGDRGNNEQFF. The CDR3 DNA reads as TGTGCCAGCAGCAAAGGGGATCGGGGTAACAATGAGCAGTTCTTC.

Only one count was recorded for this clone. V is TRBV5-4 and J is TRBJ2-2; possible D gene TRBD1, 5 bases. Looked up from germline, CDR1 is SGHNT and CDR2 is YYREEE (reference sequence). Trimming cost V 1 base and J 1 base, with 8 bases left between them. This CDR3 has 15 amino acids. CDR3 sequence reads: CASSLLRGNTGELFF. The CDR3 DNA reads as TGTGCCAGCAGCTTGTTAAGGGGGAACACCGGGGAGCTGTTTTTT.

The V call is TRBV5-1, the J call TRBJ2-7; 7 nucleotides align to TRBD1. The CDR3 is 11 amino acids. V lost 4 bases to trimming and J lost 9 bases; unmatched junction nucleotides: 4. Germline V gives CDR1 SGHRS, CDR2 YFSETQ. In DNA form, the CDR3 reads TGCGCCAGCAGCGATACAGGGGTGCAGTACTTC. Translation: CASSDTGVQYF.

The sample holds one count of this clone. The chain carries TRBV12-5 and TRBJ2-7, with 12 bases lining up with TRBD2. The CDR3 has 15 residues. From germline, CDR1 is LGHNT and CDR2 FRNRAP. J lost 6 bases, V lost 6 bases, and 9 bases had no gene match. In DNA form, the CDR3 reads TGTGCTAGTGGCCCCCGACTAGCGGGAGTAGGCGAGCAGTACTTC. Residues: CASGPRLAGVGEQYF.

This chain uses TRBV23-1 with TRBJ2-1, with D maybe TRBD2 (6 bases). TRBV23-1 is assigned to the ORF class and has an uncertain function. The V and J ends lost 5 bases and 5 bases respectively, with 37 bases between them. This CDR3 has 22 amino acids. CDR3 nucleotide sequence: TGCGCCAGCAGTTCGGGACTCTCTCTCCGGCCGACAAGGGGAACCCCCGACAATGAGCAGTTCTTC. Residues: CASSSGLSLRPTRGTPDNEQFF.

The rearrangement uses TRBV7-3 and TRBJ2-1, with 10 bases matching TRBD2. The V gene end was trimmed by 11 bases and the J gene end by 8 bases; junction bases not matched to a gene: 9. Germline loops: CDR1 SGHTA, CDR2 FQGTGA. The CDR3 consists of 13 residues. CDR3 sequence reads: CASRLAGSDEQFF. The DNA for the CDR3 is TGTGCCTCACGACTAGCGGGCAGTGATGAGCAGTTCTTC.